This T cell receptor beta chain was identified in a study of regulatory T cells in long-lasting Graves disease. This clonotype was detected many times. Germline CDR1 is MNHEY and CDR2 is SMNVEV (reference sequence). CDR3 length: 15 residues. Trimming took 6 bases from V and 0 from J, leaving 11 bases between them. Arm-PCR of CDR3 regions and iRepertoire HTBI primers were the basis on which TCR beta libraries were built. Using its own MiXCR run on the multiplex PCR reads, TCRdb lists one record per CDR3 protein. Here the sample spans fewer than 550,000 distinct CDR3 sequences, roughly a sixth being singletons. Time point specified: newly diagnosed GD, antithyroid drugs for less than 3 months. PBMC-derived RNA was used for the TCR library. These same data were also listed under a study on T cells in Graves' hyperthyroidism and ophthalmopathy.

Sequences were derived from peripheral blood mononuclear cells (PBMCs), sampled at new diagnosis, from a patient treated with antithyroid drugs. This sequence was found in a woman in her forties or fifties with Graves disease. The rearrangement links TRBV27 to TRBJ1-4; no reliable D call. CDR3 bases: TGTGCCAGCAGCCCATACAGAACAACTAATGAAAAACTGTTTTTT. Translating gives CASSPYRTTNEKLFF.